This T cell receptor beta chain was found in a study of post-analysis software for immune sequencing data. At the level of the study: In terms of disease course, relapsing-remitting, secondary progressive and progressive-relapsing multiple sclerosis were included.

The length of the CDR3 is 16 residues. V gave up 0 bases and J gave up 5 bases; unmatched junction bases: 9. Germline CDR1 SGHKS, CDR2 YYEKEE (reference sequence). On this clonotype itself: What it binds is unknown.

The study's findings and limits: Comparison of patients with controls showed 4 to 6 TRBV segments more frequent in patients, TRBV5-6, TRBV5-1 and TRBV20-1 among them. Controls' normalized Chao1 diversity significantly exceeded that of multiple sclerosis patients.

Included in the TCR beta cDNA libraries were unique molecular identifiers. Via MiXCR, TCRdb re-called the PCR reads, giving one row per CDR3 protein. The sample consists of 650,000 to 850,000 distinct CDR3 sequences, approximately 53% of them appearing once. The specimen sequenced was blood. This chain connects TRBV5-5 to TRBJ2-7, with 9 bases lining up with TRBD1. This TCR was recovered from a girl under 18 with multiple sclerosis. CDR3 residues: CASSLALGQGNHEQYF. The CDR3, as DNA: TGTGCCAGCAGCTTGGCTCTCGGACAGGGGAACCACGAGCAGTACTTC.